What follows are 16 T cell receptor beta chains derived from one specimen sequenced in a study of OX40 agonist ivuxolimab in advanced cancers. Only in-frame clones appear in the TCRdb table, and some are missing; sequencing was by immunoSEQ multiplex PCR. The sample contains approximately 89,000 clones, 87% of which appear only once. The starting material was CD4+ or CD8+ T cells sorted from blood, obtained in a trial of the OX40 agonist ivuxolimab. The receptors derive from an adult with an advanced solid tumor such as melanoma, head and neck, liver or kidney cancer.

The CDR3 bases are TGCGCCAGCAGCCCAAGAAATCACGGTAGGGCAAATCAGCCCCAGCATTTT. Translating it yields CASSPRNHGRANQPQHF. The rearrangement links TRBV5-1 to TRBJ1-5; the D is unclear. This CDR3 has 17 amino acids. Germline-derived CDR1 and CDR2 are SGHRS and YFSETQ. The V end lost 4 bases, the J end lost 4 bases, and 21 bases lay between the germline ends.

The CDR3 DNA sequence: TGTGCCAGCAGTTCCTCGGGACAGGGGAACTACGAGCAGTACTTC. It encodes CASSSSGQGNYEQYF. V gene TRBV6-5 combines with J gene TRBJ2-7; the match to TRBD1 covers 10 bases. The CDR3 has 15 amino acids. CDR1 and CDR2 from the germline V gene are MNHEY and SVGAGI. The ends lost 4 bases at V and 3 bases at J; junction bases unmatched: 6.

The V call is TRBV6-1, the J call TRBJ1-5, with 9 bases fitting TRBD1. This CDR3 is built from 14 residues. The V gene's germline CDR1 is MNHNS and CDR2 SASEGT. Trimming removed 8 bases from V and 4 bases from J; junction bases left unmatched: 6. CDR3 DNA sequence: TGTGCCAGCGTAGAACAGGGGGCTAATCAGCCCCAGCATTTT. As protein: CASVEQGANQPQHF.

This rearrangement joins TRBV29-1 to TRBJ2-1, with D possibly being TRBD1 (6 bases). V lost 3 bases, J lost 4 bases, and 19 bases lay in between. CDR3 length equals 16 residues. CDR1 is SQVTM, CDR2 ANQGSEA, per germline. This CDR3 reads CSVDGGLVGAYNEQFF. In DNA form, the CDR3 reads TGCAGCGTTGATGGAGGTCTAGTGGGGGCATACAATGAGCAGTTCTTC.

This sequence joins TRBV7-9 and TRBJ1-2; D possibly corresponds to TRBD1 (6 bases). CDR3 length equals 15 residues. Trimming removed 1 base from V and 2 bases from J, with 11 bases in between. The germline V gene encodes CDR1 SEHNR and CDR2 FQNEAQ (reference sequence). CDR3 protein: CASSLGSGENYGYTF. The DNA for the CDR3 is TGTGCCAGCAGCTTAGGGTCAGGGGAAAACTATGGCTACACCTTC.

Only one count was recorded for this clone. CDR3 sequence reads: CASIKQGAYNEQFF. The CDR3 nucleotides read TGTGCCAGTATAAAGCAGGGGGCTTACAATGAGCAGTTCTTC. The rearrangement joins TRBV19 to TRBJ2-1; 8 bases are a match to TRBD1. J lost 4 bases, V lost 7 bases, and 6 bases had no gene match. CDR1 and CDR2 from the germline V gene are LNHDA and SQIVND (reference sequence). The CDR3 extends over 14 amino acids.

The J gene is TRBJ1-4, the V gene TRBV28; D is possibly TRBD1 (5 bases). This CDR3 contains 15 residues. CDR1 MDHEN and CDR2 SYDVKM come from the germline V gene. Trimming shortened V by 3 bases and J by 2 bases, and 10 bases separated the two germline ends. The CDR3 loop reads CASSLPGTTNEKLFF. CDR3 in DNA: TGTGCCAGCAGTTTGCCCGGGACTACTAATGAAAAACTGTTTTTT.

This sequence joins TRBV7-9 and TRBJ1-2; 7 bases fit TRBD1. The V segment lost 8 bases and the J segment 1 base; nucleotides outside the gene matches: 10. Germline V lookup: CDR1 SEHNR, CDR2 FQNEAQ (reference sequence). The CDR3 consists of 15 residues. Here the CDR3 DNA reads TGTGCCAGCTCGGTGACAGGGACACATAACTATGGCTACACCTTC. Its translation is CASSVTGTHNYGYTF.

This chain links TRBV4-2 with TRBJ2-5, with 8 bases fitting TRBD1. CDR1 is LGHNA and CDR2 is YNFKEQ in the germline V gene. Trimming removed 2 bases from V and 4 bases from J; junction bases left unmatched: 15. The CDR3 runs to 18 residues. Here the CDR3 reads CASSQSFQGETGGETQYF. CDR3 bases: TGTGCCAGCAGCCAATCATTTCAGGGGGAAACAGGGGGAGAGACCCAGTACTTC.

The chain recombines TRBV29-1 with TRBJ2-7; the match to TRBD2 covers 7 bases. With V trimmed by 0 bases and J by 5 bases, 7 bases remained unmatched. This CDR3 has 14 amino acids. The germline V gene has CDR1 SQVTM and CDR2 ANQGSEA. The CDR3 reads CSVEEGREGNEQYF. CDR3 nucleotide sequence: TGCAGCGTTGAAGAGGGCAGGGAGGGGAACGAGCAGTACTTC.

Turning to this clone: The conserved closing phenylalanine or tryptophan is absent in this CDR3, likely reflecting a read error. The V gene is TRBV12-5, the J gene TRBJ1-6; D might be TRBD1 (6 bases). The CDR3 covers 12 residues. The V gene's germline CDR1 is LGHNT and CDR2 FRNRAP. The ends were cut back, 6 bases at V and 10 bases at J, with 10 bases in the middle. The CDR3 DNA follows: TGTGCTAGTGGCACCACAGGGTCACCCCTCCACCTT. It is translated as CASGTTGSPLHL.

The rearrangement joins TRBV19 to TRBJ1-4; possibly TRBD1 for D (6 bases). CDR1 is LNHDA and CDR2 is SQIVND in the germline V gene (reference sequence). The V gene lost 9 bases and the J gene lost 7 bases, with 24 bases spanning the gap. This CDR3 has 16 amino acids. This CDR3 reads CASMPLSGTRGEKLFF. The CDR3 DNA reads as TGTGCCAGCATGCCCCTGAGCGGGACAAGAGGTGAAAAACTGTTTTTT.

This rearrangement joins TRBV6-5 to TRBJ2-2; D is possibly TRBD2 (6 bases). V was trimmed by 2 bases and J by 4 bases, leaving 11 bases between them. Germline-derived CDR1 and CDR2 are MNHEY and SVGAGI. The CDR3 totals 15 residues. The CDR3 DNA reads as TGTGCCAGCAGTTACAGTGGGGGGACCACCGGGGAGCTGTTTTTT. Protein product: CASSYSGGTTGELFF.

The rearrangement uses TRBV4-2 and TRBJ1-1, with D perhaps TRBD1 (6 bases). Germline CDR1 LGHNA, CDR2 YNFKEQ. The CDR3 totals 15 residues. Trimming shortened V by 3 bases and J by 1 base, and 12 bases separated the two germline ends. The CDR3 region has the DNA TGTGCCAGCAGCCAGATGACAGGACCGAACACTGAAGCTTTCTTT. Its translation is CASSQMTGPNTEAFF.

This chain uses TRBV18 with TRBJ1-4, with 7 positions matching TRBD1. The CDR3 length is 17 residues. The V gene's germline CDR1 is KGHSH and CDR2 LQKENI. The ends lost 2 bases at V and 2 bases at J; junction bases unmatched: 8. The CDR3 protein is CASSPSQGDGTNEKLFF. In DNA form, the CDR3 reads TGTGCCAGCTCACCAAGTCAGGGGGACGGCACTAATGAAAAACTGTTTTTT. Drawing the rest from reference TRBV18 and TRBJ1-4, the complete variable domain is NAGVMQNPRHLVRRRGQEARLRCSPMKGHSHVYWYRQLPEEGLKFMVYLQKENIIDESGMPKERFSAEFPKEGPSILRIQQVVRGDSAAYFCASSPSQGDGTNEKLFFGSGTQLSVL.

The V and J genes are TRBV2 and TRBJ1-1; TRBD1 might be the D (5 bases). Germline CDR1 is SNHLY and CDR2 is FYNNEI. There are 14 residues in the CDR3. V lost 7 bases to trimming and J lost 1 base, with 13 bases between them. CDR3 DNA sequence: TGTGCCAGCAAGGTTGGGGGGAAGAACACTGAAGCTTTCTTT. This codes for CASKVGGKNTEAFF.